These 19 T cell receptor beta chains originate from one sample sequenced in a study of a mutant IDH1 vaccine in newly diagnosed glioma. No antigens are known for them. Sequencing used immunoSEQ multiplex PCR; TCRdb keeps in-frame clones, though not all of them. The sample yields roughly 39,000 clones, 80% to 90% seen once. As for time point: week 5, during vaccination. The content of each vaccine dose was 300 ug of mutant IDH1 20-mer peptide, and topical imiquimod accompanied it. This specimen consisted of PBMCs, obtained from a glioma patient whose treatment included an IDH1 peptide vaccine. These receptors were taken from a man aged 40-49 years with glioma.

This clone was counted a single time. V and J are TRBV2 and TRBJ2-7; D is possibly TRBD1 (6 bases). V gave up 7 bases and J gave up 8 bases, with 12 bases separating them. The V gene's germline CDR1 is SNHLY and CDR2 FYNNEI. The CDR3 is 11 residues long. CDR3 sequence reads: CASTQDSQQYF. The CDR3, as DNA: TGTGCCAGCACGCAGGACAGCCAGCAGTACTTC.

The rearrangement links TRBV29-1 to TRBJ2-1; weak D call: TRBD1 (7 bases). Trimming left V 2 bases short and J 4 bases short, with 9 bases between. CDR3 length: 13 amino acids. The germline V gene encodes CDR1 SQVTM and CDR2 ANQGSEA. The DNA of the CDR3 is TGCAGCGTTGAACAGGGGGGATACAATGAGCAGTTCTTC. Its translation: CSVEQGGYNEQFF.

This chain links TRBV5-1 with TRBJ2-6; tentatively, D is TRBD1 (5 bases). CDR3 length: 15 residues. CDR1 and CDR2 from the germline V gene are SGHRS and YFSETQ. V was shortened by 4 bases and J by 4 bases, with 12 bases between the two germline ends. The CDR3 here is CASSIQGYGANVLTF. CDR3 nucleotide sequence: TGCGCCAGCAGCATCCAGGGATACGGGGCCAACGTCCTGACTTTC.

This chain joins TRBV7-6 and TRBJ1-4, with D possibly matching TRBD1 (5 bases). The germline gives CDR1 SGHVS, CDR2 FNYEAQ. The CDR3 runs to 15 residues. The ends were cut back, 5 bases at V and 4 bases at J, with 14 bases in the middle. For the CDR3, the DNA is TGTGCCAGCAGCCCCATGGGGCGATATAATGAAAAACTGTTTTTT. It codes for CASSPMGRYNEKLFF.

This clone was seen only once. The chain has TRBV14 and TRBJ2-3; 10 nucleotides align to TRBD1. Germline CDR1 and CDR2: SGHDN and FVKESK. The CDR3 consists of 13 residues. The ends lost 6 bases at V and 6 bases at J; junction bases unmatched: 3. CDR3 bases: TGTGCCAGCAGGGGACAGGGGCGGGATACGCAGTATTTT. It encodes CASRGQGRDTQYF.

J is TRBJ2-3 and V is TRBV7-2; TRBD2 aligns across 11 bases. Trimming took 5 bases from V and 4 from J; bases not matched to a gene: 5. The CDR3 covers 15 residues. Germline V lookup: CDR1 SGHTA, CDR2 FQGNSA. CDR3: CASSRLAGGADTQYF. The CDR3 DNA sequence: TGTGCCAGCAGCAGATTAGCGGGAGGGGCAGATACGCAGTATTTT. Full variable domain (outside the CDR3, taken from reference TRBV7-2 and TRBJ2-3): GAGVSQSPSNKVTEKGKDVELRCDPISGHTALYWYRQSLGQGLEFLIYFQGNSAPDKSGLPSDRFSAERTGGSVSTLTIQRTQQEDSAVYLCASSRLAGGADTQYFGPGTRLTVL.

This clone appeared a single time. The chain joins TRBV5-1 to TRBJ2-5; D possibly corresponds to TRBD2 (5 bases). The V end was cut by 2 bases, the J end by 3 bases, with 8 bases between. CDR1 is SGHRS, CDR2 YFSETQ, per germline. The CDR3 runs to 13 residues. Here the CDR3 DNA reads TGCGCCAGCAGCTTCGGACTTAAAGAGACCCAGTACTTC. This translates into CASSFGLKETQYF.

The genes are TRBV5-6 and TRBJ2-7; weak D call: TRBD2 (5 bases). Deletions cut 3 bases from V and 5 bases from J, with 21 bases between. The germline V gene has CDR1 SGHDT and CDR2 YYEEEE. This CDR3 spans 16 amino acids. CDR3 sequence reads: CASSSPHRENWDEQYF. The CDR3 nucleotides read TGTGCCAGCAGCTCGCCACACCGGGAAAATTGGGACGAGCAGTACTTC.

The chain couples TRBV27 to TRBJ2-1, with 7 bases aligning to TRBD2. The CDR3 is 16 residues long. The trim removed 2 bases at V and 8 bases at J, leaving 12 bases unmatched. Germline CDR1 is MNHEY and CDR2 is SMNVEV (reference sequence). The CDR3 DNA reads TGTGCCAGCAGTTTAGGGTGGACTAGTATTGTCTATGAGCAGTTCTTC. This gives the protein CASSLGWTSIVYEQFF.

CDR3 sequence reads: CASSLGPRVGKNIQYF. The CDR3 DNA follows: TGTGCCAGCAGCTTAGGTCCCAGGGTAGGCAAAAACATTCAGTACTTC. The chain is built from TRBV7-2 and TRBJ2-4; TRBD1 might be the D (5 bases). Germline values: CDR1 SGHTA, CDR2 FQGNSA. V dropped 1 base and J dropped 3 bases, with 13 bases sitting between them. The CDR3 loop spans 16 amino acids.

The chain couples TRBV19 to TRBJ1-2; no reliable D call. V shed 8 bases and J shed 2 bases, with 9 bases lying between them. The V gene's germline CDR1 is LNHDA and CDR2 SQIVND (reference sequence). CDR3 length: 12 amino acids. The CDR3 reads CASYRQNYGYTF. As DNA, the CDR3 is TGTGCCAGTTATAGACAAAACTATGGCTACACCTTC.

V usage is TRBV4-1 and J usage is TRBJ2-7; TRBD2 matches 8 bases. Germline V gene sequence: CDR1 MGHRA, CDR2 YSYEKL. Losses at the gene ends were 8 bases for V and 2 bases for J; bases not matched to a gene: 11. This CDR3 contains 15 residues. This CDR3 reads CASSRQREPPYEQYF. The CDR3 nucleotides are TGCGCCAGCTCCCGCCAGCGGGAGCCCCCCTACGAGCAGTACTTC.

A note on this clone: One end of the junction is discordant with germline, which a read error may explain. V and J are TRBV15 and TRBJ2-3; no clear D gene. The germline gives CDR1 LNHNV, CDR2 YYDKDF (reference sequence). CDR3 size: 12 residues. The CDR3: CATGEATYTQYF. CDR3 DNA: TGTGCCACCGGCGAAGCCACATATACGCAGTATTTT.

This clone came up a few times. CDR3 sequence reads: CASSLAWDTQYF. The DNA of the CDR3 is TGTGCCAGCAGTCTAGCGTGGGATACGCAGTATTTT. V usage is TRBV7-9 and J usage is TRBJ2-3, with D possibly matching TRBD2 (6 bases). Germline V CDR1 and CDR2: SEHNR, FQNEAQ (reference sequence). Trimming stripped 6 bases from V and 6 bases from J, with 10 bases between. This CDR3 is built from 12 residues.

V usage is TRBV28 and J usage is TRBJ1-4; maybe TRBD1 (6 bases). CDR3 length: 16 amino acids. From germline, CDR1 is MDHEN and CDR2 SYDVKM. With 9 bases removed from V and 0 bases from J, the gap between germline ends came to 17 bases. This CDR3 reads CASRGAGQATNEKLFF. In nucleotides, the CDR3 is TGTGCCAGTCGGGGGGCAGGCCAAGCAACTAATGAAAAACTGTTTTTT.

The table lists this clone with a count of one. The CDR3 DNA follows: TGTGCCAGCAGTTTATTCTCCCCAACTAATGAAAAACTGTTTTTT. Its protein product is CASSLFSPTNEKLFF. The chain links TRBV27 to TRBJ1-4; D is undetermined. V was pared by 1 base and J by 0 bases, with 6 bases between. In germline, CDR1 is MNHEY, CDR2 SMNVEV (reference sequence). The CDR3 loop spans 15 amino acids.

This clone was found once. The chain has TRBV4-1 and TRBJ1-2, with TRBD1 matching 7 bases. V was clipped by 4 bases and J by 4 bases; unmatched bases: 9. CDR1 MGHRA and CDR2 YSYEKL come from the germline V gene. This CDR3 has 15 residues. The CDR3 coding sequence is TGCGCCAGCAGCCGCACTACGGGACAGTCCTATGGCTACACCTTC. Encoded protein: CASSRTTGQSYGYTF.

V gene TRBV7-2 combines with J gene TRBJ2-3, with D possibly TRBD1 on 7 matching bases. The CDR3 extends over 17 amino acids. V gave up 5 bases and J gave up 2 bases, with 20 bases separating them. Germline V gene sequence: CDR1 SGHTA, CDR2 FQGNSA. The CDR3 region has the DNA TGTGCCAGCAGCGTCCGCCGGCGGGGACAGACCACAGATACGCAGTATTTT. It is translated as CASSVRRRGQTTDTQYF.

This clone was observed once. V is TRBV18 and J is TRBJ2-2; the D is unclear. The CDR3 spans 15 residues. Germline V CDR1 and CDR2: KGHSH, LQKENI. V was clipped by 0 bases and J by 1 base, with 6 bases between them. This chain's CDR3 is CASSPPPQNTGELFF. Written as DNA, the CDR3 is TGTGCCAGCTCACCACCTCCCCAGAACACCGGGGAGCTGTTTTTT.